This T cell receptor (beta chain) was profiled in a study of T-cell memory formation after mild COVID-19. Overall study: Clustering of TCRs was largely donor specific. General study findings and limits: Detection of some responders pre-infection suggested pre-existing cross-reactive memory T cells participated.

This clonotype has a count of ten or more. Its specificity is unknown. 5'RACE, which relied on constant-segment primers, yielded TCR alpha and TCR beta cDNA libraries carrying sample barcodes and UMIs. MiXCR, applied by TCRdb to the 5' RACE reads, yields one record per CDR3 protein. The sample shows nearly 350,000 distinct CDR3 sequences, 10% to 15% of them seen only once. Trimming left V 4 bases short and J 5 bases short, with 12 bases between. The CDR3 length is 13 residues. From germline, CDR1 is SQVTM and CDR2 ANQGSEA. This clonotype was obtained from a man between 18 and 29 years old who had mild COVID-19 (a few samples of this study predate the infection). Cell type and time point are not known. This chain uses TRBV29-1 with TRBJ2-1, with unresolved D. The sequenced sample consisted of PBMCs or a T cell subset sorted from them (not recorded which). CDR3 nucleotides: TGCAGCGTTGCTCCGCGATTCAACAATGAGCAGTTCTTC. Its translation is CSVAPRFNNEQFF.